The clone carrying this T cell receptor beta chain was detected only a few times. The antigen is unknown. The junction differs from germline at one of its ends, possibly a read error. This sample is drawn from a study of cytomegalovirus exposure and HLA in healthy donors. General study findings and limits: The records held CMV serostatus as the only immune exposure information. Later analysis showed most CMV-associated TCR beta chains appearing HLA-restricted.

PCR involved 60 Vbeta and 13 Jbeta primers. Profiled with immunoSEQ multiplex PCR; TCRdb holds only in-frame clones, not every one. The data contain fewer than 85,000 clones, 75% to 85% of them singletons. The CDR3 has 13 amino acids. In germline, CDR1 is LGHNA, CDR2 YSLEER. This receptor was taken from a man aged 35 to 55 in good health and CMV-seronegative. What was sequenced was PBMCs. The chain carries TRBV4-3 and TRBJ1-2, with D tentatively TRBD1 (6 bases). This chain's CDR3 is CASSQNHGQNVIF. DNA for the CDR3: TGCGCCAGCAGCCAGAACCATGGACAGAACGTTATCTTC.